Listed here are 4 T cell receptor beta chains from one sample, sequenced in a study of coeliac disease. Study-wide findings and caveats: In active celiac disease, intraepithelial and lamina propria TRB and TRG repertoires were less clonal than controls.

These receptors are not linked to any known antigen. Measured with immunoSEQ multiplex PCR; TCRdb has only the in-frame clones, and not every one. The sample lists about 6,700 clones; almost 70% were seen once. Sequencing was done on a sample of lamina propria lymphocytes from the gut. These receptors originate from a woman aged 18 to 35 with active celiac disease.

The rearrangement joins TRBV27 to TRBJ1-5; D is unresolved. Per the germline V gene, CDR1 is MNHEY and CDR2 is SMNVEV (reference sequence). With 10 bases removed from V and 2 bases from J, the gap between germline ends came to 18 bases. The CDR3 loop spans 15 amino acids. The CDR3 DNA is TGTGCCACCAGCCACGCGTTTCTGGGCAATCAGCCCCAGCATTTT. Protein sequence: CATSHAFLGNQPQHF.

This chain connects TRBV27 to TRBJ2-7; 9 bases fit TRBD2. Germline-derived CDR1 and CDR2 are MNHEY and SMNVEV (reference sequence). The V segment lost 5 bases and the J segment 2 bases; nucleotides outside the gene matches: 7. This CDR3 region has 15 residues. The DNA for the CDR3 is TGTGCCAGCAGTCCCTCTAGCGGGACTACCTACGAGCAGTACTTC. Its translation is CASSPSSGTTYEQYF.

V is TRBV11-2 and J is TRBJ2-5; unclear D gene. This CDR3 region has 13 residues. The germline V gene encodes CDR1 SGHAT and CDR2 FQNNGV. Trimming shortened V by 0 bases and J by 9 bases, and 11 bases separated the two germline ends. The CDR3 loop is CASSLEPSAAQYF. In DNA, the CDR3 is TGTGCCAGCAGCTTAGAACCGTCCGCGGCCCAGTACTTC.

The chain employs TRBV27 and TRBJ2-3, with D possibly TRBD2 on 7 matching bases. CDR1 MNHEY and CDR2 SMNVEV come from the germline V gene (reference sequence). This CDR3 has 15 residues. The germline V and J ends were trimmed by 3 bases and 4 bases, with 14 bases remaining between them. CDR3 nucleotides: TGTGCCAGCAGTTTTTCGGGGGGCGCGGCAGATACGCAGTATTTT. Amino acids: CASSFSGGAADTQYF.